Shown below are 28 T cell receptor beta chains from a single sample sequenced in a study of neurological immune-mediated disorders. As to time point: longitudinal time-point 3. TCRdb ran MiXCR on the 5' RACE reads and lists one entry per CDR3 protein. This table has about 99,000 distinct CDR3 sequences, approximately 11% appearing once. The sequencing sample was made of PBMCs. The source of these receptors is a female donor with HTLV-1-associated myelopathy (HAM/TSP).

This clonotype has ten or more counts. This sequence joins TRBV10-2 and TRBJ1-2; maybe TRBD1 (6 bases). This CDR3 comprises 12 residues. CDR1 WSHSY and CDR2 SAAADI come from the germline V gene. The V and J ends lost 4 bases and 7 bases respectively, with 10 bases between them. The DNA of the CDR3 is TGCGCCAGCAGTGCGGGCAGGGGTGGCTACACCTTC. Translating it yields CASSAGRGGYTF.

The chain has TRBV6-5 and TRBJ2-2; D is uncertain. Germline lookup yields CDR1 MNHEY and CDR2 SVGAGI. The CDR3 covers 15 residues. The V end lost 7 bases, the J end lost 10 bases, and 22 bases lay between the germline ends. CDR3 amino acids: CASIDPGANTVELFF. The CDR3 bases are TGTGCCAGCATCGACCCAGGAGCGAACACTGTGGAGCTGTTTTTT.

This clonotype has only a few counts. The chain uses TRBV5-5 and TRBJ2-1, with 7 bases that match TRBD1. Unmatched junction bases numbered 4, after V lost 4 bases and J lost 3 bases. The CDR3 extends over 14 amino acids. CDR1 is SGHKS and CDR2 is YYEKEE in the germline V gene (reference sequence). CDR3 in amino acids: CASSMGQRYNEQFF. CDR3 bases: TGTGCCAGCAGCATGGGACAGCGCTACAATGAGCAGTTCTTC.

This clonotype was observed many times. J is TRBJ1-5 and V is TRBV3-1; possible D gene TRBD1, 5 bases. Germline-derived CDR1 and CDR2 are LGHDT and YNNKEL (reference sequence). This CDR3 has 16 residues. The V and J ends lost 5 bases and 4 bases respectively, with 18 bases between them. The CDR3 bases are TGTGCCAGCAGCGGAAGGGACGGGCAGCCGAATCAGCCCCAGCATTTT. It translates to CASSGRDGQPNQPQHF. Full variable domain (outside the CDR3, taken from reference TRBV3-1 and TRBJ1-5): DTAVSQTPKYLVTQMGNDKSIKCEQNLGHDTMYWYKQDSKKFLKIMFSYNNKELIINETVPNRFSPKSPDKAHLNLHINSLELGDSAVYFCASSGRDGQPNQPQHFGDGTRLSIL.

This clonotype was counted ten times or more. This chain joins TRBV5-1 and TRBJ2-5; D possibly matches TRBD1 or TRBD2 (5 bases each). V lost 0 bases and J 5 bases, leaving 14 bases between the germline ends. The CDR3 length is 15 residues. The germline CDR1 and CDR2 sequences are SGHRS and YFSETQ. The CDR3 loop is CASSLDRFWGETQYF. The CDR3 DNA reads TGCGCCAGCAGCTTGGATAGGTTCTGGGGGGAGACCCAGTACTTC.

This clonotype has ten or more counts. This sequence joins TRBV2 and TRBJ2-1; 8 bases map to TRBD1. The CDR3 has 12 amino acids. Germline lookup yields CDR1 SNHLY and CDR2 FYNNEI. V shed 6 bases and J 6 bases; nucleotides not matched to a gene: 1. DNA of the CDR3: TGTGCCAGCAGAGACAGGGGCAATGAGCAGTTCTTC. Its translation: CASRDRGNEQFF. The complete variable domain, with remaining parts taken from reference TRBV2 and TRBJ2-1, reads EPEVTQTPSHQVTQMGQEVILRCVPISNHLYFYWYRQILGQKVEFLVSFYNNEISEKSEIFDDQFSVERPDGSNFTLKIRSTKLEDSAMYFCASRDRGNEQFFGPGTRLTVL.

This clonotype was detected only a few times. A much larger clone differs by one base, so this may be a read error. V and J are TRBV5-1 and TRBJ2-7, with unresolved D. Germline V CDR1 and CDR2: SGHRS, YFSETQ. The V and J ends lost 5 bases and 2 bases respectively, with 8 bases between them. This CDR3 is built from 12 residues. The DNA for the CDR3 is TGCGCCAGCAGGTGCAGAACCTACGAGCAGTACTTC. Protein sequence: CASRCRTYEQYF.

This clonotype occurred many times. The rearrangement uses TRBV20-1 and TRBJ2-2; 12 bases are a match to TRBD2. Germline CDR1 reads DFQATT; CDR2 reads SNEGSKA (reference sequence). This CDR3 is built from 15 residues. Trimming cost V 3 bases and J 5 bases; bases outside gene matches: 4. CDR3 amino acids: CSASLAGGRTGELFF. CDR3 DNA sequence: TGCAGTGCTAGTCTAGCGGGGGGGCGGACCGGGGAGCTGTTTTTT.

This clonotype came up a few times. This chain joins TRBV20-1 and TRBJ2-1; 10 nucleotides align to TRBD2. This CDR3 is built from 14 residues. V gave up 3 bases and J gave up 9 bases; unmatched junction bases: 8. Germline CDR1 and CDR2: DFQATT and SNEGSKA (reference sequence). CDR3 in DNA: TGCAGTGCTAGGCAGCTAGCGGGGGTGAGTGAGCAGTTCTTC. This gives the protein CSARQLAGVSEQFF.

Many counts were recorded for this clonotype. V is TRBV5-1 and J is TRBJ1-5, with D perhaps TRBD1 (5 bases). This CDR3 has 13 amino acids. V lost 1 base, J lost 8 bases, and 10 bases lay in between. Germline V gene data show CDR1 as SGHRS and CDR2 as YFSETQ. This chain's CDR3 is CASSLSGKEPQHF. CDR3 coding DNA: TGCGCCAGCAGCTTGTCAGGGAAAGAGCCCCAGCATTTT. The full variable domain, in which reference TRBV5-1 and TRBJ1-5 provide the parts outside the CDR3, is KAGVTQTPRYLIKTRGQQVTLSCSPISGHRSVSWYQQTPGQGLQFLFEYFSETQRNKGNFPGRFSGRQFSNSRSEMNVSTLELGDSALYLCASSLSGKEPQHFGDGTRLSIL.

This clonotype occurred a few times. A single base separates this from a much larger clone, so it may be a read error. The genes are TRBV6-4 and TRBJ2-2; 7 nucleotides agree with TRBD1. CDR1 is MRHNA and CDR2 is SNTAGT in the germline V gene. V shed 6 bases and J 9 bases; nucleotides not matched to a gene: 10. CDR3 length: 14 amino acids. The CDR3 loop is CASRTGLFARELFF. CDR3 DNA: TGTGCCAGCAGGACAGGGCTTTTCGCCAGGGAGCTGTTTTTT.

At least ten counts were recorded for this clonotype. The V call is TRBV7-9, the J call TRBJ2-3; 12 bases match TRBD2. The CDR3 is 15 amino acids. Germline CDR1 reads SEHNR; CDR2 reads FQNEAQ (reference sequence). V was clipped by 7 bases and J by 4 bases; unmatched bases: 6. CDR3 residues: CASTRLAGVSDTQYF. In DNA, the CDR3 is TGTGCCAGCACGAGACTAGCGGGGGTTTCAGATACGCAGTATTTT.

In its sample, this clonotype was seen many times. The chain employs TRBV5-1 and TRBJ2-2; 16 nucleotides match TRBD2. The junction had 7 bases not matched to a gene; V was cut back by 4 bases and J by 4 bases. This CDR3 spans 18 amino acids. From germline, CDR1 is SGHRS and CDR2 YFSETQ. The CDR3 DNA is TGCGCCAGCAGCCCGGGACTAGCGGGGGGGCCTATCACCGGGGAGCTGTTTTTT. It yields the protein CASSPGLAGGPITGELFF.

This clonotype was recorded many times. One base away lies a much larger clone, so this may be a sequencing read error. The chain is built from TRBV7-2 and TRBJ2-3, with D possibly being TRBD2 (7 bases). The CDR3 has 15 residues. Germline V gives CDR1 SGHTA, CDR2 FQGNSA. CDR3 sequence: CASSLAAGATNTQYF. DNA for the CDR3: TGTGCCAGCAGCTTAGCGGCGGGGGCCACAAATACGCAGTATTTT.

The table lists this clonotype with a few counts. V and J are TRBV5-5 and TRBJ2-3, with 7 bases identical to TRBD1. Unmatched junction bases numbered 9, after V lost 4 bases and J lost 4 bases. The germline gives CDR1 SGHKS, CDR2 YYEKEE (reference sequence). The CDR3 runs 15 residues. DNA of the CDR3: TGTGCCAGCAGCACCCGGGACAGCTTTTCAGATACGCAGTATTTT. Protein product: CASSTRDSFSDTQYF.

Ten or more counts support this clonotype. J is TRBJ2-3 and V is TRBV5-1; no definite D call. The CDR3 covers 15 residues. V shed 4 bases and J shed 5 bases, with 17 bases lying between them. CDR1 and CDR2 (germline): SGHRS, YFSETQ. For the CDR3, the DNA is TGCGCCAGCAGCCTAGACCTTTCTCCTGGAGATACGCAGTATTTT. Translating it yields CASSLDLSPGDTQYF.

There are many counts of this clonotype. This chain joins TRBV12-3 or TRBV12-4 and TRBJ1-2; no reliable D call. This CDR3 is built from 13 residues. Trimming pared 7 bases from V and 2 bases from J, leaving 11 bases between. The CDR3 nucleotides read TGTGCCAGCATGCACAAAGGGAACTATGGCTACACCTTC. Translated: CASMHKGNYGYTF.

This clonotype was detected ten times or more. The rearrangement links TRBV7-2 to TRBJ2-1, with D unresolved. The CDR3 contains 16 residues. V was clipped by 5 bases and J by 0 bases, with 14 bases between them. CDR1 is SGHTA, CDR2 FQGNSA, per germline. This CDR3 is CASSPYEASSYNEQFF. In DNA, the CDR3 is TGTGCCAGCAGCCCCTATGAGGCTAGCTCCTACAATGAGCAGTTCTTC.

In this sample, this clonotype turned up many times. The chain combines TRBV12-3 or TRBV12-4 with TRBJ2-1, with a tentative D call TRBD2 (6 bases). Trimming left V 6 bases short and J 1 base short, with 13 bases between. The CDR3 is 15 residues long. Here the CDR3 reads CASSPIGSSYNEQFF. The CDR3 nucleotides read TGTGCCAGCAGCCCGATCGGGAGTTCCTACAATGAGCAGTTCTTC.

On this clonotype: An end of the junction does not agree with germline; a read error may underlie this. The J gene is TRBJ2-3, the V gene TRBV5-1, with 8 bases identical to TRBD1. The CDR3 runs 14 residues. The germline CDR1 and CDR2 sequences are SGHRS and YFSETQ. CDR3 protein: CASQMDRVTDTQYF. DNA for the CDR3: TGCGCCAGTCAGATGGACAGGGTCACAGATACTCAGTATTTT.

This clonotype was detected ten times or more. The V call is TRBV11-2, the J call TRBJ1-2; a possible D gene is TRBD1 (5 bases). Per the germline V gene, CDR1 is SGHAT and CDR2 is FQNNGV. Trimming shortened V by 5 bases and J by 4 bases, and 20 bases separated the two germline ends. The CDR3 spans 16 residues. The CDR3 nucleotides are TGTGCCAGCAGCCGGGACGTAGGGACGGGACTCTATGGCTACACCTTC. This encodes CASSRDVGTGLYGYTF.

This clonotype showed up many times. The CDR3 DNA sequence: TGTGCCAGCAGCTTCCTAATGACTAGCGTTTACGAGCAGTACTTC. This translates into CASSFLMTSVYEQYF. The chain combines TRBV5-6 with TRBJ2-7; 8 bases line up with TRBD2. Trimming took 2 bases from V and 4 from J; bases not matched to a gene: 8. CDR3 size: 15 residues. Germline values: CDR1 SGHDT, CDR2 YYEEEE.

This clonotype occurred many times. J is TRBJ2-3 and V is TRBV6-5, with TRBD2 matching 7 bases. CDR3 size: 15 residues. The germline V gene has CDR1 MNHEY and CDR2 SVGAGI. J was trimmed by 6 bases and V by 4 bases; bases with no gene match: 10. CDR3 in amino acids: CASSSPRWGGDTQYF. The CDR3 bases are TGTGCCAGCAGTTCCCCCAGATGGGGGGGGGATACGCAGTATTTT.

This chain uses TRBV15 with TRBJ2-3; D unclear. CDR3 length equals 12 residues. Trimming pared 3 bases from V and 6 bases from J, leaving 7 bases between. The V gene's germline CDR1 is LNHNV and CDR2 YYDKDF (reference sequence). CDR3 DNA sequence: TGTGCCACCAGCAGGAATCTGGATACGCAGTATTTT. It translates to CATSRNLDTQYF. The full variable domain, in which reference TRBV15 and TRBJ2-3 provide the parts outside the CDR3, is DAMVIQNPRYQVTQFGKPVTLSCSQTLNHNVMYWYQQKSSQAPKLLFHYYDKDFNNEADTPDNFQSRRPNTSFCFLDIRSPGLGDTAMYLCATSRNLDTQYFGPGTRLTVL.

There are many counts of this clonotype. The chain joins TRBV5-1 to TRBJ2-7; maybe TRBD1 (6 bases). CDR1 and CDR2 (germline): SGHRS, YFSETQ. The CDR3 is 17 amino acids. Trimming removed 8 bases from V and 3 bases from J, with 27 bases in between. CDR3 nucleotides: TGCGCCAGGAGCCGATACAGGGCCTCCGACTATGACTACGAGCAGTACTTC. This codes for CARSRYRASDYDYEQYF.

At least ten counts were recorded for this clonotype. This chain joins TRBV6-5 and TRBJ2-7; TRBD1 is a possible D gene (5 bases). The CDR3 is 14 amino acids. The germline V gene has CDR1 MNHEY and CDR2 SVGAGI. Trimming pared 5 bases from V and 2 bases from J, leaving 13 bases between. CDR3 loop: CASSESRQTYEQYF. CDR3 nucleotide sequence: TGTGCCAGCAGTGAGTCGCGACAGACCTACGAGCAGTACTTC.

A remark on this clonotype: This may be a read error, as it is one base from a much larger clone. The rearrangement links TRBV7-9 to TRBJ2-1, with 9 bases identical to TRBD2. The germline gives CDR1 SEHNR, CDR2 FQNEAQ (reference sequence). The CDR3 runs 15 residues. The V segment lost 5 bases and the J segment 8 bases; nucleotides outside the gene matches: 10. This chain's CDR3 is CASSSLAGCVDEQFF. CDR3 sequence (DNA): TGTGCCAGCAGCAGCCTAGCGGGGTGTGTGGATGAGCAGTTCTTC. Full variable domain (rest looked up from reference TRBV7-9 and TRBJ2-1): DTGVSQNPRHKITKRGQNVTFRCDPISEHNRLYWYRQTLGQGPEFLTYFQNEAQLEKSRLLSDRFSAERPKGSFSTLEIQRTEQGDSAMYLCASSSLAGCVDEQFFGPGTRLTVL.

This clonotype was detected a few times. The chain employs TRBV7-7 and TRBJ2-5; D is possibly TRBD1 (6 bases). With 1 base removed from V and 6 bases from J, the gap between germline ends came to 9 bases. CDR3 length: 13 amino acids. The germline gives CDR1 SSHAT, CDR2 FNYEAQ (reference sequence). CDR3 protein: CASSLGQEKTQYF. In DNA, the CDR3 is TGTGCCAGCAGCTTAGGACAGGAAAAGACCCAGTACTTC.